This T cell receptor beta chain was sequenced in a study of blood T cells in healthy people across ages. The CDR3 totals 15 residues. CDR1 is SGHTA, CDR2 FQGNSA, per germline. V lost 4 bases to trimming and J lost 8 bases; unmatched junction nucleotides: 10. PCR was performed a second time for 7 to 11 cycles using a sample-barcoded 5' primer and a J-beta primer mix. TCRdb reanalysed the 5' RACE reads using MiXCR and keeps one entry per CDR3 protein. The sample lists some 730,000 distinct CDR3 sequences, approximately 21% occurring once. The chain employs TRBV7-2 and TRBJ1-3; 8 bases align to TRBD1. This TCR was sampled from a man aged 65 to 85 in good health. The sequenced sample consisted of blood. CDR3 region: CASSYDRGEGDTIYF. CDR3 in DNA: TGTGCCAGCAGCTACGACAGGGGCGAGGGAGACACCATATATTTT.